The source of this T cell receptor beta chain is a study of human T cells and chemical hapten exposure. Turning to the study itself: Patch tests of 0.01% DPC on the upper back were read at 6 days. Slight volume differences across pooled libraries mainly accounted for varying per-sample TCR yields.

Time point specified: patch test 3, about 24 weeks after DPC sensitization. Treatment given: therapeutic diphenylcyclopropenone sensitization with weekly scalp DPC. Donors, patients with alopecia ranging from 18 to 70 years old and judged suitable for DPC, provided samples. This CDR3 contains 13 residues. CDR1 is DFQATT, CDR2 SNEGSKA, per germline (reference sequence). V was clipped by 2 bases and J by 0 bases, with 7 bases between them. The library tagged each cDNA molecule with unique molecular identifiers. MiXCR was run by TCRdb on the RACE reads, yielding one entry per CDR3 protein. The sample carries 55,000 to 75,000 distinct CDR3 sequences, approximately 13% recorded once.

Here the sequenced sample was whole blood, taken in connection with sensitization to the hapten diphenylcyclopropenone (DPC). The chain links TRBV20-1 to TRBJ2-5; D is perhaps TRBD2 (6 bases). The clonotype originates from a man under 40 with alopecia areata. Some clones in this sample may be carry-over from other donors' samples. As DNA, the CDR3 is TGCAGTGCTAGACGGGGGAACCAAGAGACCCAGTACTTC. It is translated as CSARRGNQETQYF.